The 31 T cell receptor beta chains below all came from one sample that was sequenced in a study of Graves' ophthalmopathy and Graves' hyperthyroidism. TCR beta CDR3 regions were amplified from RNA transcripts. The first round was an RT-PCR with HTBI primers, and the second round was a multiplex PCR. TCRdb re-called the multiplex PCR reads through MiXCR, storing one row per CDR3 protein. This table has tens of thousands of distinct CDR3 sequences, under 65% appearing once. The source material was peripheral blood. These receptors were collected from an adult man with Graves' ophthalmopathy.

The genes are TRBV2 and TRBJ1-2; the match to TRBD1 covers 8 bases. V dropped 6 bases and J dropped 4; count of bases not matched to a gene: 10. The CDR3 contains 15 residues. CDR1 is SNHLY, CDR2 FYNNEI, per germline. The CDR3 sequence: CASSEARGRSYGYTF. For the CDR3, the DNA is TGTGCCAGCAGCGAGGCCAGGGGGCGCTCCTATGGCTACACCTTC.

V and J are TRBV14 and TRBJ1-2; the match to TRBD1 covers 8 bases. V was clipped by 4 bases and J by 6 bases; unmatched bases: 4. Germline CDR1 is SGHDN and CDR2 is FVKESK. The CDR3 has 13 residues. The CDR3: CASSRTGLNGYTF. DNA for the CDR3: TGTGCCAGCAGCCGGACAGGGTTAAATGGCTACACCTTC.

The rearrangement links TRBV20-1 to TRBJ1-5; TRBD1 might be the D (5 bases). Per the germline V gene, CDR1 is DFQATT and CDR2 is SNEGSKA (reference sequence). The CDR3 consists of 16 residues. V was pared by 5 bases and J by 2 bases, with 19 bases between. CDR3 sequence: CSAPNTGTTGNQPQHF. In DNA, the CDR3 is TGCAGTGCTCCTAATACCGGGACCACAGGCAATCAGCCCCAGCATTTT.

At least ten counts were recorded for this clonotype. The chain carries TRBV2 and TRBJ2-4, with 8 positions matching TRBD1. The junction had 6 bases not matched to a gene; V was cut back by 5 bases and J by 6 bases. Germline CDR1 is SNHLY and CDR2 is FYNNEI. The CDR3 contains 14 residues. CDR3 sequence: CASSSDRAGNIQYF. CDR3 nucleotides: TGTGCCAGCAGTTCGGACAGGGCGGGAAACATTCAGTACTTC. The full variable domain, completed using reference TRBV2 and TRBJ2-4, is EPEVTQTPSHQVTQMGQEVILRCVPISNHLYFYWYRQILGQKVEFLVSFYNNEISEKSEIFDDQFSVERPDGSNFTLKIRSTKLEDSAMYFCASSSDRAGNIQYFGAGTRLSVL.

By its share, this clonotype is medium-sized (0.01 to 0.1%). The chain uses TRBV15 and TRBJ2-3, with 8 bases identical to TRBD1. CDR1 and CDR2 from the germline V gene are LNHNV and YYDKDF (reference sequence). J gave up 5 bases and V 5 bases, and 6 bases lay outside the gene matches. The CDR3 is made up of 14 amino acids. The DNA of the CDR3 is TGTGCCACCAGCTATGACAGGGGAGTAGATACGCAGTATTTT. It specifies CATSYDRGVDTQYF. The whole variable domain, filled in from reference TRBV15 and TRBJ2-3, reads DAMVIQNPRYQVTQFGKPVTLSCSQTLNHNVMYWYQQKSSQAPKLLFHYYDKDFNNEADTPDNFQSRRPNTSFCFLDIRSPGLGDTAMYLCATSYDRGVDTQYFGPGTRLTVL.

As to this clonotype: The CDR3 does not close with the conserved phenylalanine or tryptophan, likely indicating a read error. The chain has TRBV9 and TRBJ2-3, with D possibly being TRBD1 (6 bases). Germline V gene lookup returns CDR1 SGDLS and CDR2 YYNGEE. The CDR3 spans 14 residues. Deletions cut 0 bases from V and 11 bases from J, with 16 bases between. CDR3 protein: CASSVGDKGRMQYY. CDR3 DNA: TGTGCCAGCAGCGTAGGGGACAAGGGCCGTATGCAGTATTAT.

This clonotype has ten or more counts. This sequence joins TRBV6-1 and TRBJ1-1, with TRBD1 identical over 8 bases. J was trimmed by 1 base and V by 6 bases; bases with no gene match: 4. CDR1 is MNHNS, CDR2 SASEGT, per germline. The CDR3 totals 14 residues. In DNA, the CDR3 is TGTGCCAGCAGGGACAGGGAAGGGAACACTGAAGCTTTCTTT. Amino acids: CASRDREGNTEAFF.

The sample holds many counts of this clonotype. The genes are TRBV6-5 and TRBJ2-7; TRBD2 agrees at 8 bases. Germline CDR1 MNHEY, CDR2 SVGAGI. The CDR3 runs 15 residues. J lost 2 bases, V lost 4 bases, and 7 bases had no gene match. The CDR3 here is CASSSPGGRAYEQYF. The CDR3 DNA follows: TGTGCCAGCAGTTCCCCGGGGGGGCGCGCCTACGAGCAGTACTTC.

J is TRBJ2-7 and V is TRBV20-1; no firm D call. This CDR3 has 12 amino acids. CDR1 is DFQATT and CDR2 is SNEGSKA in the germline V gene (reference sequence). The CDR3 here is CAYEDSYNEQYV. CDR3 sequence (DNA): TGTGCCTACGAGGATTCCTACAATGAGCAGTACGTC.

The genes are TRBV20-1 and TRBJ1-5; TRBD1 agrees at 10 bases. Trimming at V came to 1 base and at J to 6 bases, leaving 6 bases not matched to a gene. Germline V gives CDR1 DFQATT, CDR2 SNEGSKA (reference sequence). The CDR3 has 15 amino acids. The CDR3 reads CSARVRQGAGQPQHF. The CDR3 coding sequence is TGCAGTGCTAGAGTTAGACAGGGGGCCGGTCAGCCCCAGCATTTT.

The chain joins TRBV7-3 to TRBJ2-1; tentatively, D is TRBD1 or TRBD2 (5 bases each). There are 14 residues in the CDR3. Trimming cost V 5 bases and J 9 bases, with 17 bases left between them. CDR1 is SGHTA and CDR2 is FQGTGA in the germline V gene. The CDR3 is CASSMWGGGVEQFF. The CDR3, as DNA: TGTGCCAGCAGCATGTGGGGTGGGGGTGTTGAGCAGTTCTTC.

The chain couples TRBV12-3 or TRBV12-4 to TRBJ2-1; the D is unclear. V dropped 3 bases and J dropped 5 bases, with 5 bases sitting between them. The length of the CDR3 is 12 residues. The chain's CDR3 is CASSFYDNEQFF. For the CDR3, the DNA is TGTGCCAGCAGTTTTTATGACAATGAGCAGTTCTTC.

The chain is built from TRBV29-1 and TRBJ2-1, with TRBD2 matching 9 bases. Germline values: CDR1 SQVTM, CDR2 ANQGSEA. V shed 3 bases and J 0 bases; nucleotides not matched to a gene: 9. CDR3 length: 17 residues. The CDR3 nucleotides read TGCAGCGTTGAGCGTAGCGGGGGCCCTAGCTCCTACAATGAGCAGTTCTTC. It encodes CSVERSGGPSSYNEQFF.

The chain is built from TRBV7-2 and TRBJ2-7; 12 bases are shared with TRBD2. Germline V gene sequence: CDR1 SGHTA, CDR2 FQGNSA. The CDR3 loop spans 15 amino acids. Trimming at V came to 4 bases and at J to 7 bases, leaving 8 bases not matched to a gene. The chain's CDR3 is CASSSSGRVSGEQYF. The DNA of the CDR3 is TGTGCCAGCAGCTCTAGCGGGAGGGTCAGCGGGGAGCAGTACTTC.

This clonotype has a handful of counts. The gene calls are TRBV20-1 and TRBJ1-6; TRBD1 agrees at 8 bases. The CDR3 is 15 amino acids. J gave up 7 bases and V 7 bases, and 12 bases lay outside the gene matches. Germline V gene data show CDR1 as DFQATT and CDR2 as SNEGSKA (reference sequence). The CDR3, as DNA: TGCAGTGTCGATCCGAGACAGGGGTTAAATTCACCCCTCCACTTT. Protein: CSVDPRQGLNSPLHF.

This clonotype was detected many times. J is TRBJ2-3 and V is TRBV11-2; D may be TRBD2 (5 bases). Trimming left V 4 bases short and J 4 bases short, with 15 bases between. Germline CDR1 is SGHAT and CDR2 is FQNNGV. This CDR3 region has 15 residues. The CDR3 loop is CASSSSAGGADTQYF. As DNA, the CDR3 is TGTGCCAGCAGCTCAAGCGCAGGAGGCGCAGATACGCAGTATTTT.

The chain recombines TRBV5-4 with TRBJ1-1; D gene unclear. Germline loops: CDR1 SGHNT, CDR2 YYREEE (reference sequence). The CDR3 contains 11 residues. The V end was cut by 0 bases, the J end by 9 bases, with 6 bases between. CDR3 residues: CASSLGTQAFF. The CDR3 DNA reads TGTGCCAGCAGCTTGGGGACTCAAGCTTTCTTT.

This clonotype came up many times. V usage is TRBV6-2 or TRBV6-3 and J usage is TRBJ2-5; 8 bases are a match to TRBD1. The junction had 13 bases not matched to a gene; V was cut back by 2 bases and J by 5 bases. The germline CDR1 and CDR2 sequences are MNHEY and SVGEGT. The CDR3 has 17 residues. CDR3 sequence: CASSYGKDREVRETQYF. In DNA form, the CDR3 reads TGTGCCAGCAGTTACGGTAAGGACAGGGAGGTGCGGGAGACCCAGTACTTC.

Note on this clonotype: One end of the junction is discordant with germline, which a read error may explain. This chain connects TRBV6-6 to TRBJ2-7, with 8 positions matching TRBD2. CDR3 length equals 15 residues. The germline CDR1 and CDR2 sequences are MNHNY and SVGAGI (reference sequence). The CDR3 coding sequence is TGTGCCAGTAGTTACTCGAAAGCCGGGGGGGGAGGGCAGTACTTC. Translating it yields CASSYSKAGGGGQYF.

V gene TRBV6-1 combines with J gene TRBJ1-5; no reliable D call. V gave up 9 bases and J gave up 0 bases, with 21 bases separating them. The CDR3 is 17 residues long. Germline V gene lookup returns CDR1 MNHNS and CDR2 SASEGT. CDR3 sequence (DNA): TGTGCCAGTGGGAGGGAGGGTAGGCCTAATAGCAATCAGCCCCAGCATTTT. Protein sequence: CASGREGRPNSNQPQHF.

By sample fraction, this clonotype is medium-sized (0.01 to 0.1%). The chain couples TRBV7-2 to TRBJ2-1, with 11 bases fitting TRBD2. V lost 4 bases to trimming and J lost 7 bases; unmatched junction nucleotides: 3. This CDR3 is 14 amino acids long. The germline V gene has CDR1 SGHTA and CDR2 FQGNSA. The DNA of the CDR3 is TGTGCCAGCAGCTCGGGACTAGCGGCGAATGAGCAGTTCTTC. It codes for CASSSGLAANEQFF.

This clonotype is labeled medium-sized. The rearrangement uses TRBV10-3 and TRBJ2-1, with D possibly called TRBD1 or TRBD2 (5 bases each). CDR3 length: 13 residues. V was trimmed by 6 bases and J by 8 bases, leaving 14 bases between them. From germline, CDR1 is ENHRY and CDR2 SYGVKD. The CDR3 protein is CAIRGDAGHEQFF. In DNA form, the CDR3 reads TGTGCCATCAGGGGGGATGCGGGCCATGAGCAGTTCTTC.

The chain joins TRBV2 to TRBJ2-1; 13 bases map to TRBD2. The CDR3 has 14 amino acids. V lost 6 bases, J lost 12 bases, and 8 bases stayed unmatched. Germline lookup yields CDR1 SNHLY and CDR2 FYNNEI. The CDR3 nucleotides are TGTGCCAGCAGCCCAGGACTAGCGGGAGATACGCAGTTCTTC. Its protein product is CASSPGLAGDTQFF.

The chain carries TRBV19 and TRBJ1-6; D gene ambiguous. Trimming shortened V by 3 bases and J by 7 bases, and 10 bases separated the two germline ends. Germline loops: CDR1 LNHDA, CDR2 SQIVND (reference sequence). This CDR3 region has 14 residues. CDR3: CASSIQVKNSPLHF. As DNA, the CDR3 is TGTGCCAGTAGTATTCAGGTGAAGAATTCACCCCTCCACTTT. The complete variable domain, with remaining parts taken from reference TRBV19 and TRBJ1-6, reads DGGITQSPKYLFRKEGQNVTLSCEQNLNHDAMYWYRQDPGQGLRLIYYSQIVNDFQKGDIAEGYSVSREKKESFPLTVTSAQKNPTAFYLCASSIQVKNSPLHFGNGTRLTVT.

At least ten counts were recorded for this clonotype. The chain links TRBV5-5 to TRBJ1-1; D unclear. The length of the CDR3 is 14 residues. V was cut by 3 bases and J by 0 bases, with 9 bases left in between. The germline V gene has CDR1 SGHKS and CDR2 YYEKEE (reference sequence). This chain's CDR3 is CASSWTTLNTEAFF. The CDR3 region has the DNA TGTGCCAGCAGCTGGACTACATTGAACACTGAAGCTTTCTTT.

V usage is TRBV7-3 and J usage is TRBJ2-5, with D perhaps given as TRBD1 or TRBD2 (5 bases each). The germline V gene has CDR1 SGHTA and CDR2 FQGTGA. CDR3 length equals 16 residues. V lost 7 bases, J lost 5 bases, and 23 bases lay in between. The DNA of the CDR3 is TGTGCCAGCAACATTCGGGACCCATGGCGCCACGAGACCCAGTACTTC. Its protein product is CASNIRDPWRHETQYF. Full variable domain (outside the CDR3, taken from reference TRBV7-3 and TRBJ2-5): GAGVSQTPSNKVTEKGKYVELRCDPISGHTALYWYRQSLGQGPEFLIYFQGTGAADDSGLPNDRFFAVRPEGSVSTLKIQRTERGDSAVYLCASNIRDPWRHETQYFGPGTRLLVL.

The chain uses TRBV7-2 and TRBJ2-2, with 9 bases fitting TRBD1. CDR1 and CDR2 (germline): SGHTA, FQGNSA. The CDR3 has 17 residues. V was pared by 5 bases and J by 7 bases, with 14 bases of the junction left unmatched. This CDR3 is CASSPIQGATGVGELFF. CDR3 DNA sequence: TGTGCCAGCAGCCCGATACAGGGGGCTACGGGGGTCGGGGAGCTGTTTTTT.

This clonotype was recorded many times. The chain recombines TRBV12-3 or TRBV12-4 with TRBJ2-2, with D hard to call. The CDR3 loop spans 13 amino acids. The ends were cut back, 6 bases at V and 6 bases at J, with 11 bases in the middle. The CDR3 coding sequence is TGTGCCAGCAGCGTAAGAGATTCCGGGGAGCTGTTTTTT. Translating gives CASSVRDSGELFF.

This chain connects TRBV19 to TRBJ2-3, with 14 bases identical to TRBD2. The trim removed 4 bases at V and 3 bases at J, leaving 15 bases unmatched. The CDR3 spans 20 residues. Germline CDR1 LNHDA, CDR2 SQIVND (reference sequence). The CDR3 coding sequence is TGTGCCAGTAGTACCAACAGGGGACTAGCGGGAGTAACGGGAACAGATACGCAGTATTTT. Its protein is CASSTNRGLAGVTGTDTQYF.

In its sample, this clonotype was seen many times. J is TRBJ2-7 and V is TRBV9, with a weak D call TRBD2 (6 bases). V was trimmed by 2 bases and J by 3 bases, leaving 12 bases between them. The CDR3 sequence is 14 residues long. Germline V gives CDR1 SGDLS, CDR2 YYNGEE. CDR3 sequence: CASSVGTEGYEQYF. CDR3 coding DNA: TGTGCCAGCAGCGTCGGGACGGAGGGCTACGAGCAGTACTTC.

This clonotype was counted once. The CDR3 region has the DNA TGTGCCAGCAGTGAAAGCGGTGAAACAGATACGCAGTTCTTC. This sequence encodes CASSESGETDTQFF. The chain has TRBV6-4 and TRBJ2-1; TRBD2 is a possible D gene (5 bases). Trimming pared 3 bases from V and 12 bases from J, leaving 18 bases between. CDR3 length: 14 amino acids. Germline V gives CDR1 MRHNA, CDR2 SNTAGT.